This record concerns one T cell receptor beta chain sequence. Its cognate antigen is unknown. In the original processing: The study built a papillary thyroid cancer distant-metastasis classifier from CDR3 differences across clinicopathological groups. Via MiXCR, TCRdb re-called the PCR reads. These V and J calls are TCRdb output, not the study's own analysis. The sample includes 15,000 to 20,000 clones, about 28% of them seen just once. The entry originates in a study of metastatic and nonmetastatic thyroid tumors. Whole-study findings and limits: TCR beta diversity was reportedly significantly higher in malignant thyroid tumors than benign nodules, in blood and tumor.

Germline assignment: CDR1 SGHRS and CDR2 YFSETQ. V was clipped by 0 bases and J by 3 bases, with 12 bases between them. The CDR3 spans 15 residues. Before thyroid surgery, none of the patients had received any treatment. The material sequenced was blood. The V gene is TRBV5-1, the J gene TRBJ1-1, with unresolved D. The receptor's source is a female donor with papillary thyroid cancer or a benign thyroid nodule (not recorded which). Some clones in this sample may be carry-over from other donors' samples. This CDR3 is CASSLGTKWDTEAFF. The CDR3 region has the DNA TGCGCCAGCAGCTTGGGGACTAAATGGGACACTGAAGCTTTCTTT.